This TCR beta chain was found in a study of T cell repertoires in aging, cancer and after chemotherapy. Study-wide results and limits: Rebound thymic output was suggested by rising median generation probability during chemotherapy in each cancer cohort. The repertoire data cannot show anything about immunological memory following chemotherapy.

Multiplex touch-down PCR with TRB-A/B primers amplified rearranged V-D-J TRB sequences. TCRdb re-called the multiplex PCR reads with MiXCR, one entry per CDR3 protein. The sample has approximately 2,300 distinct CDR3 sequences, under 30% seen once. This clonotype was seen only once. Its antigen is still unknown. V was clipped by 4 bases and J by 7 bases; unmatched bases: 7. Germline-derived CDR1 and CDR2 are SGHNT and YYREEE (reference sequence). CDR3 length equals 15 residues. TCR beta rearrangements were amplified from peripheral blood genomic DNA. The clonotype comes from a human donor with a solid tumor. Sequencing was done on a sample of blood. The chain recombines TRBV5-4 with TRBJ2-7; 14 nucleotides match TRBD2. CDR3 loop: CASSLGTSGGREQYF. CDR3 DNA: TGTGCCAGCAGCCTGGGGACTAGCGGGGGTCGAGAGCAGTACTTC.